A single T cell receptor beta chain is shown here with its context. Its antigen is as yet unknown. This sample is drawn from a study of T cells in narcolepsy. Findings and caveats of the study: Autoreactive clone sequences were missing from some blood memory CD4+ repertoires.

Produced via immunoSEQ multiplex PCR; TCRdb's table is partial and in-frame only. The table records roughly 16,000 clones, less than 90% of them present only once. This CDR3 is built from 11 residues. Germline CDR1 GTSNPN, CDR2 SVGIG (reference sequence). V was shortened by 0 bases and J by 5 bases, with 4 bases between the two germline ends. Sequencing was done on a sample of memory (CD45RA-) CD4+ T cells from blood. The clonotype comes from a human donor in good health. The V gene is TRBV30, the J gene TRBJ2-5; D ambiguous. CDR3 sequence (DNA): TGTGCCTGGAGTGTAGATGAGACCCAGTACTTC. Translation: CAWSVDETQYF.